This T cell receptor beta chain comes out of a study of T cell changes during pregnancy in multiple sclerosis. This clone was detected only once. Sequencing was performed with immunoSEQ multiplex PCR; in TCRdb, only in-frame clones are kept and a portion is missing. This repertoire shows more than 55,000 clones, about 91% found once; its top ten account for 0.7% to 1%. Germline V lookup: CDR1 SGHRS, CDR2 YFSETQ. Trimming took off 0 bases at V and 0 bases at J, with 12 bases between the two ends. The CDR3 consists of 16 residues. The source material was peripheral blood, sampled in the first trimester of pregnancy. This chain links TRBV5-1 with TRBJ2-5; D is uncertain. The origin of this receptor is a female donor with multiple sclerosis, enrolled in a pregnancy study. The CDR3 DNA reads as TGCGCCAGCAGCTTGGTGGGCCTCTCGTACCAAGAGACCCAGTACTTC. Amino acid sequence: CASSLVGLSYQETQYF.